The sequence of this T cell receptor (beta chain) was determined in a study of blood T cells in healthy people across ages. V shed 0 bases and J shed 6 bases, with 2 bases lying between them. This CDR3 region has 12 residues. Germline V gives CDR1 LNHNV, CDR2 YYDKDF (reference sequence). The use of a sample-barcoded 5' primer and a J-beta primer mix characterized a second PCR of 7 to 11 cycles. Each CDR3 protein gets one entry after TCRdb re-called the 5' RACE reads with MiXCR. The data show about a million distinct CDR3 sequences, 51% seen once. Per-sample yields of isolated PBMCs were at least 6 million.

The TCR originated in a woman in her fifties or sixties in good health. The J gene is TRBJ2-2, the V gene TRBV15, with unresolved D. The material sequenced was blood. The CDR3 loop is CATSRDAGELFF. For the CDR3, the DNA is TGTGCCACCAGCAGAGATGCCGGGGAGCTGTTTTTT.